The text below deals with one T cell receptor (beta chain). Per the study methods: Estimation of nucleated cell counts was performed using reference gene primer amplification. Sequencing was performed with immunoSEQ multiplex PCR; in TCRdb, only in-frame clones are kept and a portion is missing. The V and J calls and clone size were taken over from that table, and D and trimming were inferred from the DNA. The sample carries 360,000 or so clones, nearly 90% recorded once. The data are from a study of blood T cell repertoires in COVID-19. Study summary: Samples taken during acute and convalescent COVID-19 were collected in the United States, Italy and Spain. T cells, B-cell-depleted T cells, or PBMCs provided the cDNA or gDNA that served as material.

The sequenced material came from peripheral blood. This clonotype was sampled from a man aged 18-30 years with active or convalescent COVID-19.

CDR3 in DNA: TGCGCCAGCAGCGGGTCCTCCCAGGGCTATGGCTACACCTTC. Protein: CASSGSSQGYGYTF. This sequence joins TRBV5-1 and TRBJ1-2, with a possible D match to TRBD1 (5 bases). Germline lookup yields CDR1 SGHRS and CDR2 YFSETQ. Trimming left V 4 bases short and J 4 bases short, with 14 bases between. This CDR3 is 14 amino acids long.